Each of the 30 T cell receptor beta chains below was sequenced from the same sample in a study of T cell responses to AZD1222 COVID-19 vaccine. The method was immunoSEQ multiplex PCR; TCRdb's version includes in-frame clones alone and lacks a portion of them. The repertoire consists of around 87,000 clones, with around 86% occurring once and the leading ten covering 10% to 13%. The sample was peripheral blood, taken on day 0 of AZD1222 vaccination. These TCRs come from an adult in good health.

This chain connects TRBV6-5 to TRBJ1-2; TRBD1 matches at 10 bases. The V gene end was trimmed by 7 bases and the J gene end by 8 bases; junction bases not matched to a gene: 4. The CDR3 covers 12 residues. The V gene's germline CDR1 is MNHEY and CDR2 SVGAGI. CDR3 residues: CASKDRGLGYTF. The DNA of the CDR3 is TGTGCCAGCAAAGACAGGGGGCTGGGCTACACCTTC.

This chain connects TRBV11-2 to TRBJ2-6; 9 nucleotides line up with TRBD2. Germline V lookup: CDR1 SGHAT, CDR2 FQNNGV. This CDR3 spans 17 amino acids. Trimming cost V 3 bases and J 3 bases; bases outside gene matches: 6. The CDR3 bases are TGTGCCAGCAGCTTCTTAGCGGGAGCCGGTGGGGCCAACGTCCTGACTTTC. Its protein is CASSFLAGAGGANVLTF.

The rearrangement links TRBV9 to TRBJ2-3; D is perhaps TRBD2 (5 bases). Trimming pared 0 bases from V and 3 bases from J, leaving 14 bases between. This CDR3 comprises 16 residues. Per the germline V gene, CDR1 is SGDLS and CDR2 is YYNGEE. The chain's CDR3 is CASSVGPSRETDTQYF. The CDR3 DNA is TGTGCCAGCAGCGTAGGTCCTAGCCGAGAGACAGATACGCAGTATTTT.

The chain has TRBV2 and TRBJ1-2; no definite D call. The CDR3 length is 15 residues. The ends were cut back, 8 bases at V and 1 base at J, with 17 bases in the middle. CDR1 is SNHLY and CDR2 is FYNNEI in the germline V gene. The CDR3 protein is CASLFGGARNYGYTF. The CDR3 coding sequence is TGTGCCAGCCTCTTTGGCGGAGCGCGTAACTATGGCTACACCTTC.

CDR3 in DNA: TGTGCCAGCACCTCGGCAAATTCCGCCTACGAGCAGTACTTC. It specifies CASTSANSAYEQYF. The V and J genes are TRBV7-2 and TRBJ2-7; D remains ambiguous. The CDR3 extends over 14 amino acids. The V and J ends lost 7 bases and 2 bases respectively, with 15 bases between them. CDR1 is SGHTA, CDR2 FQGNSA, per germline.

V usage is TRBV12-5 and J usage is TRBJ1-1; D gene unclear. V was cut by 8 bases and J by 3 bases, with 13 bases left in between. CDR3 size: 13 residues. Germline V gene sequence: CDR1 LGHNT, CDR2 FRNRAP. The CDR3 nucleotides read TGTGCTAGTCGGGATCAGTTGTACACTGAAGCTTTCTTT. Translating gives CASRDQLYTEAFF.

The genes are TRBV4-2 and TRBJ1-4, with 10 bases fitting TRBD1. The CDR3 is 16 residues long. In germline, CDR1 is LGHNA, CDR2 YNFKEQ. J gave up 1 base and V 4 bases, and 3 bases lay outside the gene matches. The CDR3 DNA is TGTGCCAGCAGCCCGACAGGGGGCGGAACTAATGAAAAACTGTTTTTT. Protein: CASSPTGGGTNEKLFF.

The chain links TRBV7-9 to TRBJ1-6; D ambiguous. This CDR3 has 12 residues. Trimming cost V 11 bases and J 6 bases, with 11 bases left between them. The germline V gene has CDR1 SEHNR and CDR2 FQNEAQ (reference sequence). The CDR3: CAGAESNSPLHF. In DNA, the CDR3 is TGTGCCGGAGCAGAGAGTAATTCACCCCTCCACTTT.

J is TRBJ2-2 and V is TRBV3-1 (or the pseudogene TRBV3-2); 16 nucleotides agree with TRBD2. V lost 4 bases and J lost 6; bases outside the gene matches: 2. The CDR3 length is 16 residues. Germline V lookup: CDR1 LGHDT, CDR2 YNNKEL (reference sequence). This CDR3 reads CASSLGTSGGAGELFF. The CDR3 DNA sequence: TGTGCCAGCAGCCTCGGGACTAGCGGGGGGGCCGGGGAGCTGTTTTTT.

The chain has TRBV19 and TRBJ1-5; D remains ambiguous. Germline V lookup: CDR1 LNHDA, CDR2 SQIVND (reference sequence). The CDR3 extends over 16 amino acids. V was shortened by 5 bases and J by 3 bases, with 17 bases between the two germline ends. CDR3 sequence (DNA): TGTGCCAGTAGTGCGGGCCAAGCTTATTCCAATCAGCCCCAGCATTTT. It specifies CASSAGQAYSNQPQHF.

The J gene is TRBJ1-6, the V gene TRBV5-1; a weak D match, TRBD1 (6 bases). Looked up from germline, CDR1 is SGHRS and CDR2 is YFSETQ. With 4 bases removed from V and 0 bases from J, the gap between germline ends came to 14 bases. The CDR3 totals 17 residues. This chain's CDR3 is CASSRQGTASYNSPLHF. The DNA for the CDR3 is TGCGCCAGCAGCCGGCAGGGGACGGCCTCCTATAATTCACCCCTCCACTTT.

V usage is TRBV14 and J usage is TRBJ1-3; D unresolved. This CDR3 region has 14 residues. The germline V and J ends were trimmed by 4 bases and 4 bases, with 11 bases remaining between them. CDR1 SGHDN and CDR2 FVKESK come from the germline V gene. This CDR3 reads CASSLDLGGNTIYF. The CDR3 bases are TGTGCCAGCAGCCTGGACTTAGGGGGAAACACCATATATTTT. Full variable domain (missing parts from reference TRBV14 and TRBJ1-3): EAGVTQFPSHSVIEKGQTVTLRCDPISGHDNLYWYRRVMGKEIKFLLHFVKESKQDESGMPNNRFLAERTGGTYSTLKVQPAELEDSGVYFCASSLDLGGNTIYFGEGSWLTVV.

The chain carries TRBV9 and TRBJ2-1, with 10 bases lining up with TRBD2. The CDR3 is made up of 15 amino acids. From germline, CDR1 is SGDLS and CDR2 YYNGEE. V shed 3 bases, J shed 1 base, and the junction held 1 base outside the gene matches. The CDR3 DNA follows: TGTGCCAGCAGCGCACTAGCGGGATCCTACAATGAGCAGTTCTTC. This codes for CASSALAGSYNEQFF.

This clone came up once. V is TRBV27 and J is TRBJ1-2, with a possible D match to TRBD1 (5 bases). The CDR3 extends over 15 amino acids. Trimming left V 3 bases short and J 8 bases short, with 19 bases between. Germline V lookup: CDR1 MNHEY, CDR2 SMNVEV (reference sequence). The CDR3 DNA reads as TGTGCCAGCAGTTTGTATCCAAACGGGGCCGGGGGCTACACCTTC. Translating gives CASSLYPNGAGGYTF.

The chain employs TRBV15 and TRBJ2-5; TRBD2 agrees at 7 bases. The germline V gene has CDR1 LNHNV and CDR2 YYDKDF (reference sequence). Trimming cost V 2 bases and J 5 bases; bases outside gene matches: 17. The length of the CDR3 is 18 residues. The chain's CDR3 is CATSRPVSAGMVVETQYF. CDR3 sequence (DNA): TGTGCCACCAGCAGACCGGTTTCAGCGGGAATGGTGGTGGAGACCCAGTACTTC.

The rearrangement links TRBV6-5 to TRBJ1-2; D is unclear. The CDR3 length is 16 residues. Trimming took 0 bases from V and 1 from J, leaving 12 bases between them. Germline CDR1 is MNHEY and CDR2 is SVGAGI. CDR3 protein: CASSYSIQANNYGYTF. CDR3 bases: TGTGCCAGCAGTTACTCGATCCAGGCCAATAACTATGGCTACACCTTC.

The CDR3 bases are TGTGCCAGCAGCCCCCGACAGGGGGACTATGGCTACACCTTC. Its protein product is CASSPRQGDYGYTF. The rearrangement uses TRBV6-4 and TRBJ1-2, with 9 bases matching TRBD1. Germline trimming cut 6 bases from V and 3 bases from J; bases unmatched to any gene: 5. The CDR3 runs to 14 residues. Germline-derived CDR1 and CDR2 are MRHNA and SNTAGT.

The V call is TRBV2, the J call TRBJ1-5; D not resolved. Trimming took 8 bases from V and 6 from J, leaving 23 bases between them. From germline, CDR1 is SNHLY and CDR2 FYNNEI. The CDR3 is 16 residues long. CDR3 DNA: TGTGCCAGCCTGGAGCAGGTCAACGCCCCTGCTCAGCCCCAGCATTTT. Amino acids: CASLEQVNAPAQPQHF.

The chain has TRBV5-1 and TRBJ2-1; D might be TRBD2 (6 bases). The CDR3 totals 15 residues. CDR1 and CDR2 from the germline V gene are SGHRS and YFSETQ. Trimming pared 4 bases from V and 8 bases from J, leaving 19 bases between. The CDR3 bases are TGCGCCAGCAGCATAACCGGGATCTCGGGGGATGAGCAGTTCTTC. It encodes CASSITGISGDEQFF. Together with reference TRBV5-1 and TRBJ2-1, the CDR3 gives the full variable domain: KAGVTQTPRYLIKTRGQQVTLSCSPISGHRSVSWYQQTPGQGLQFLFEYFSETQRNKGNFPGRFSGRQFSNSRSEMNVSTLELGDSALYLCASSITGISGDEQFFGPGTRLTVL.

The chain employs TRBV18 and TRBJ1-1, with D unresolved. CDR1 is KGHSH and CDR2 is LQKENI in the germline V gene. The V and J ends lost 2 bases and 4 bases respectively, with 11 bases between them. This CDR3 contains 14 residues. CDR3 nucleotide sequence: TGTGCCAGCTCACCAAATGGCGGTGGCACTGAAGCTTTCTTT. This sequence encodes CASSPNGGGTEAFF.

The V gene is TRBV3-1 (or the pseudogene TRBV3-2), the J gene TRBJ2-3; 14 bases align to TRBD2. Germline V gives CDR1 LGHDT, CDR2 YNNKEL (reference sequence). The CDR3 contains 16 residues. The trim removed 6 bases at V and 6 bases at J, leaving 8 bases unmatched. The CDR3: CASSHGLAGGPDTQYF. The CDR3 bases are TGTGCCAGCAGTCACGGACTAGCGGGAGGACCGGATACGCAGTATTTT.

There are many counts of this clone. The V gene is TRBV29-1, the J gene TRBJ1-2, with 9 bases lining up with TRBD1. The CDR3 length is 12 residues. Germline V gene sequence: CDR1 SQVTM, CDR2 ANQGSEA. Trimming at V came to 3 bases and at J to 8 bases, leaving 4 bases not matched to a gene. Here the CDR3 reads CSVENRGQGYTF. DNA of the CDR3: TGCAGCGTTGAGAACAGGGGGCAGGGCTACACCTTC. Filled out from reference TRBV29-1 and TRBJ1-2, the complete variable domain reads SAVISQKPSRDICQRGTSLTIQCQVDSQVTMMFWYRQQPGQSLTLIATANQGSEATYESGFVIDKFPISRPNLTFSTLTVSNMSPEDSSIYLCSVENRGQGYTFGSGTRLTVV.

The V call is TRBV5-8, the J call TRBJ1-5, with TRBD1 matching 8 bases. The CDR3 extends over 16 amino acids. V lost 6 bases, J lost 4 bases, and 12 bases stayed unmatched. CDR1 is SGHTS, CDR2 YDEGEE, per germline. CDR3 nucleotides: TGTGCCAGCACCGTTATAGGGACAGGTCTTAATCAGCCCCAGCATTTT. Its protein is CASTVIGTGLNQPQHF. Looking up the rest from reference TRBV5-8 and TRBJ1-5 gives the full variable domain: EAGVTQSPTHLIKTRGQQATLRCSPISGHTSVYWYQQALGLGLQFLLWYDEGEERNRGNFPPRFSGRQFPNYSSELNVNALELEDSALYLCASTVIGTGLNQPQHFGDGTRLSIL.

The J gene is TRBJ2-7, the V gene TRBV6-5; D unclear. Germline V gene sequence: CDR1 MNHEY, CDR2 SVGAGI. The CDR3 sequence is 14 residues long. Deletions cut 0 bases from V and 3 bases from J, with 9 bases between. The CDR3: CASSYSNDFYEQYF. Here the CDR3 DNA reads TGTGCCAGCAGTTACTCGAATGACTTCTACGAGCAGTACTTC.

V gene TRBV6-1 combines with J gene TRBJ2-6; 8 bases are shared with TRBD2. The CDR3 consists of 17 residues. Trimming cost V 2 bases and J 2 bases; bases outside gene matches: 5. Germline V gives CDR1 MNHNS, CDR2 SASEGT. CDR3 sequence: CASSERLAGPGANVLTF. The CDR3 coding sequence is TGTGCCAGCAGTGAAAGGCTAGCGGGTCCTGGGGCCAACGTCCTGACTTTC.

The chain links TRBV13 to TRBJ1-1; TRBD1 matches at 10 bases. With 3 bases clipped from V and 6 bases from J, the junction kept 7 bases outside the gene matches. The V gene's germline CDR1 is PRHDT and CDR2 FYEKMQ (reference sequence). The CDR3 totals 15 residues. The CDR3 DNA sequence: TGTGCCAGCAGCTTTCTCACCGGGACAGGGGCTGAAGCTTTCTTT. It encodes CASSFLTGTGAEAFF. Drawing the rest from reference TRBV13 and TRBJ1-1, the complete variable domain is AAGVIQSPRHLIKEKRETATLKCYPIPRHDTVYWYQQGPGQDPQFLISFYEKMQSDKGSIPDRFSAQQFSDYHSELNMSSLELGDSALYFCASSFLTGTGAEAFFGQGTRLTVV.

The chain combines TRBV3-1 (or the pseudogene TRBV3-2) with TRBJ2-4; D perhaps matches TRBD1 (6 bases). The CDR3 covers 14 residues. Between the trimmed V and J ends, which lost 4 bases and 7 bases, there was a span of 14 bases. Germline loops: CDR1 LGHDT, CDR2 YNNKEL (reference sequence). The CDR3 DNA is TGTGCCAGCAGCCCTCGACAGGTTGGCAACATTCAGTACTTC. Its protein product is CASSPRQVGNIQYF.

This CDR3 is CASSPRQGNEAFF. The CDR3 region has the DNA TGCGCCAGCAGCCCCAGGCAGGGAAATGAAGCTTTCTTT. This chain links TRBV4-1 with TRBJ1-1; the D gene is possibly TRBD1 (5 bases). The V and J ends lost 4 bases and 7 bases respectively, with 13 bases between them. This CDR3 is 13 amino acids long. Germline assignment: CDR1 MGHRA and CDR2 YSYEKL.

The chain is built from TRBV10-3 and TRBJ1-5, with 9 bases lining up with TRBD1. CDR1 is ENHRY and CDR2 is SYGVKD in the germline V gene. This CDR3 contains 14 residues. Trimming cost V 6 bases and J 7 bases; bases outside gene matches: 7. The CDR3 spells CAISGTGNEQPQHF. The CDR3 nucleotides read TGTGCCATCAGCGGGACAGGGAATGAACAGCCCCAGCATTTT.

This rearrangement joins TRBV16 to TRBJ1-1; TRBD1 agrees at 9 bases. The trim removed 0 bases at V and 1 base at J, leaving 6 bases unmatched. Germline V CDR1 and CDR2: KGHSY, FQNENV. This CDR3 contains 17 residues. This chain's CDR3 is CASSQSSRQGGNTEAFF. The DNA of the CDR3 is TGTGCCAGCAGCCAATCATCGAGACAGGGGGGGAACACTGAAGCTTTCTTT.